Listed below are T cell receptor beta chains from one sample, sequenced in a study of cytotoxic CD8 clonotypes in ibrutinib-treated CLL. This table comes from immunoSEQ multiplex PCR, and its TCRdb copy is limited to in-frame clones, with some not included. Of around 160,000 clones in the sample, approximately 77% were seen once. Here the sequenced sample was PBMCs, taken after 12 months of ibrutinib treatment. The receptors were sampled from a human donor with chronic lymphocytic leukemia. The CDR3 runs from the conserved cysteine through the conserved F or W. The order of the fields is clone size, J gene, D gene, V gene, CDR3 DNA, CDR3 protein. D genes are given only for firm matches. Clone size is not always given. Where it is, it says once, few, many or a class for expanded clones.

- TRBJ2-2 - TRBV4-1 TGCGCCAGCAAACAGGGATTCGACACCGGGGAGCTGTTTTTT CASKQGFDTGELFF
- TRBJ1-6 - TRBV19 TGTGCCAGTAGTCTGGGAAGCTCCTATAATTCACCCCTCCACTTT CASSLGSSYNSPLHF
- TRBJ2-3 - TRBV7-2 TGTGCCAGCAGCCCGGACGGTAGGGCGGAAGATACGCAGTATTTT CASSPDGRAEDTQYF
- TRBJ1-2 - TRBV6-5 TGTGCCAGCAGCCAGGACGGACTCTATGGCTACACCTTC CASSQDGLYGYTF
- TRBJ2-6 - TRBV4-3 TGCGCCAGCAGCCAAGATTGGGCCTCCCGCTCTGGGGCCAACGTCCTGACTTTC CASSQDWASRSGANVLTF
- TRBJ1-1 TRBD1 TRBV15 TGTGCCACCAGCACGAAGACAGGGCAAGTTCCTGAAGCTTTCTTT CATSTKTGQVPEAFF
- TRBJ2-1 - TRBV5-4 TGTGCCAGCAGCTTGGGTCTCGCGACCAGGGTAGGGAATGAGCAGTTCTTC CASSLGLATRVGNEQFF
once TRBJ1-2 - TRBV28 TGTGCCAGCAGTCCTACTGGTCCGCCGACCCACTATGGCTACACCTTC CASSPTGPPTHYGYTF
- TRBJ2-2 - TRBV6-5 TGTGCCAGCAGTTACTCTCCGGGGGCGGGCGGGGAGCTGTTTTTT CASSYSPGAGGELFF
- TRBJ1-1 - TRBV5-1 TGCGCCACCCGGACGGGGACGAACACTGAAGCTTTCTTT CATRTGTNTEAFF
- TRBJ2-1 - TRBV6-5 TGTGCCAGCAGTTTCCGGGGGGCCCCCAATGAGCAGTTCTTC CASSFRGAPNEQFF
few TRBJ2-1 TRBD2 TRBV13 TGTGCCAGCAGCTCCCCCTACCGACTAGCGGACCCCTACAATGAGCAGTTCTTC CASSSPYRLADPYNEQFF
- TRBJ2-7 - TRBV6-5 TGTGCCAGCAGTCCACCAGACAGGAGCTACGAGCAGTACTTC CASSPPDRSYEQYF
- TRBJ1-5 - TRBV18 TGTGCCAGCTCACCAGACAGAACCAGTGCTCCCCAGCATTTT CASSPDRTSAPQHF
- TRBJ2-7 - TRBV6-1 TGTGCCAGCAGGAGGGACATCTGGGCATACGAGCAGTACTTC CASRRDIWAYEQYF